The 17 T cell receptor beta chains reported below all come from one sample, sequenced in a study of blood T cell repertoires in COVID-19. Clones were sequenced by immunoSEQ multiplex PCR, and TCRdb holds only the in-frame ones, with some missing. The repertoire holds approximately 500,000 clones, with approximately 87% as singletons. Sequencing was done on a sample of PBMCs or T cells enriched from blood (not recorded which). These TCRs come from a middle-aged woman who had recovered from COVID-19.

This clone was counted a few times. CDR3 DNA sequence: TGTGCCAGCAGCTTAGGGCTTTACAATGAGCAGTTCTTC. This codes for CASSLGLYNEQFF. The gene calls are TRBV7-8 and TRBJ2-1; no clear D. The CDR3 sequence is 13 residues long. The ends were cut back, 1 base at V and 4 bases at J, with 5 bases in the middle. CDR1 and CDR2 (germline): SGHVS, FQNEAQ.

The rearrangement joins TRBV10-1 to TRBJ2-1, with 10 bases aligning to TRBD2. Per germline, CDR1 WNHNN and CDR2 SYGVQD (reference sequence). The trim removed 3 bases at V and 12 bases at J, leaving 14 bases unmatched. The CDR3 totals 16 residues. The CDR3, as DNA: TGCGCCAGCAGTGATCAGCTAGCGGGAGTAGGGCTTCGGCAGTTCTTC. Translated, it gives CASSDQLAGVGLRQFF.

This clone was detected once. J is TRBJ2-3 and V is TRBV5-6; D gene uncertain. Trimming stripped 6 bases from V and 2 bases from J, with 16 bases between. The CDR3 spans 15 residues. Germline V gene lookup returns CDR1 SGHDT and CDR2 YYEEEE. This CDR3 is CASKPLKLVTDTQYF. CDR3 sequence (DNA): TGTGCCAGCAAGCCGCTTAAGCTTGTCACAGATACGCAGTATTTT.

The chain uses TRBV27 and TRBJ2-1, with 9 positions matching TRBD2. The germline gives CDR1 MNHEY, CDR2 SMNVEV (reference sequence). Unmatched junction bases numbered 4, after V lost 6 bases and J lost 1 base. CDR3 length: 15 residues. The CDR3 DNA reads TGTGCCAGCAGCAAAGCGGGAGGATCCTACAATGAGCAGTTCTTC. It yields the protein CASSKAGGSYNEQFF.

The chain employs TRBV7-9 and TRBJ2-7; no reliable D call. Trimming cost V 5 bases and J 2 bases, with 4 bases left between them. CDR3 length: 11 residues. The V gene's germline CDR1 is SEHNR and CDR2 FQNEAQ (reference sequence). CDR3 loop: CASSPAYEQYF. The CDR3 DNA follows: TGTGCCAGCAGCCCGGCCTACGAGCAGTACTTC. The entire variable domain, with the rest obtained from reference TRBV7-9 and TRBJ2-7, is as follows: DTGVSQNPRHKITKRGQNVTFRCDPISEHNRLYWYRQTLGQGPEFLTYFQNEAQLEKSRLLSDRFSAERPKGSFSTLEIQRTEQGDSAMYLCASSPAYEQYFGPGTRLTVT.

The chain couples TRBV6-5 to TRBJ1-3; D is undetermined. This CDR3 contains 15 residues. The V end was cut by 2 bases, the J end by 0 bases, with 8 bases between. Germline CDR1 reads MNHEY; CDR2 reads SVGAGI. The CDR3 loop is CASSYDTSSGNTIYF. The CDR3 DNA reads TGTGCCAGCAGTTACGACACGAGCTCTGGAAACACCATATATTTT.

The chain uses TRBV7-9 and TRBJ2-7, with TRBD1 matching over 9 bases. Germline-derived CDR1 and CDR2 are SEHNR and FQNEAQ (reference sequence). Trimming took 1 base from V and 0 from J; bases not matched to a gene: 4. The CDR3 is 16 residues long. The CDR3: CASSLVLTGGSYEQYF. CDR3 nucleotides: TGTGCCAGCAGCTTAGTCTTGACAGGGGGCTCCTACGAGCAGTACTTC.

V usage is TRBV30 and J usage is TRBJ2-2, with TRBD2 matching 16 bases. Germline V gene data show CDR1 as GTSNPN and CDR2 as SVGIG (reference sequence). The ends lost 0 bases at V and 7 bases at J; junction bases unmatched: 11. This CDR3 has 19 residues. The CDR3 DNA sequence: TGTGCCTGGAGTGTACTGGGACTAGCGGGAGGGCCGCGGATCGGGGAGCTGTTTTTT. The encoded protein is CAWSVLGLAGGPRIGELFF.

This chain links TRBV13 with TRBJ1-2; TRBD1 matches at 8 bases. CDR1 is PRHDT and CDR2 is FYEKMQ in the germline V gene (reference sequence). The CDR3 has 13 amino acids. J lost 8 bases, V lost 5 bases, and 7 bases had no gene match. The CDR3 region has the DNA TGTGCCAGCAGCGCGACAGGGGTAATGGGCTACACCTTC. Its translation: CASSATGVMGYTF.

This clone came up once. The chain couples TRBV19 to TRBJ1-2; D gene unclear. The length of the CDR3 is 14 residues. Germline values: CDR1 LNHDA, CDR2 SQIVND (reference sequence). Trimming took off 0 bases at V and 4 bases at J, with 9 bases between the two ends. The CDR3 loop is CASSIDGTVYGYTF. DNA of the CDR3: TGTGCCAGTAGTATAGACGGAACAGTCTATGGCTACACCTTC.

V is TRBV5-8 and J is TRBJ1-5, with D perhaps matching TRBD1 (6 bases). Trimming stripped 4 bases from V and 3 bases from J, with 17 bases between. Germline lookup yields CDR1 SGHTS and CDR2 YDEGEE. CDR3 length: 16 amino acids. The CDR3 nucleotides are TGTGCCAGCAGCGTCCATACAGGGTTGGACAATCAGCCCCAGCATTTT. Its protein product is CASSVHTGLDNQPQHF.

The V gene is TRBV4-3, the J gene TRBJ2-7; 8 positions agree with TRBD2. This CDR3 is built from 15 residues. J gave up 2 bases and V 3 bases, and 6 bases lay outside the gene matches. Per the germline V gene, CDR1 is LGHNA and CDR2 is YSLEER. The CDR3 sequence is CASSHKLAETYEQYF. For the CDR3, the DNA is TGCGCCAGCAGCCACAAACTAGCGGAGACCTACGAGCAGTACTTC.

CDR3 region: CASSLVGRITGELFF. The CDR3 DNA sequence: TGTGCCAGCAGCTTAGTTGGCCGAATCACCGGGGAGCTGTTTTTT. V is TRBV11-2 and J is TRBJ2-2; D unclear. The CDR3 runs 15 residues. CDR1 and CDR2 (germline): SGHAT, FQNNGV. Trimming stripped 1 base from V and 4 bases from J, with 10 bases between.

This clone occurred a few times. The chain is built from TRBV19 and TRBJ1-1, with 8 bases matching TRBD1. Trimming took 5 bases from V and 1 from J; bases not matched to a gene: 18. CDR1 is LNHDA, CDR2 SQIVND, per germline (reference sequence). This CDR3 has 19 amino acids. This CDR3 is CASSVQTTGALLRNTEAFF. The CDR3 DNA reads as TGTGCCAGTAGTGTCCAAACGACAGGGGCCCTACTAAGGAACACTGAAGCTTTCTTT.

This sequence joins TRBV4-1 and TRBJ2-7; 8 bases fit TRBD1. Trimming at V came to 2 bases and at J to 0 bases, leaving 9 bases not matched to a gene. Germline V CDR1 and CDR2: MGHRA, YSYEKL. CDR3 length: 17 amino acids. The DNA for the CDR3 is TGCGCCAGCAGCCAACTGACGGCAGGGGGCTTCTCCTACGAGCAGTACTTC. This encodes CASSQLTAGGFSYEQYF.

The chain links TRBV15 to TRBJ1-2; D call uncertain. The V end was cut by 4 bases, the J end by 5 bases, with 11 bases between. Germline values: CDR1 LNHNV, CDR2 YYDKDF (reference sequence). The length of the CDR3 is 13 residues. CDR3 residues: CATSTGSVYGYTF. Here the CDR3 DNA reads TGTGCCACCAGCACGGGGTCGGTTTATGGCTACACCTTC.

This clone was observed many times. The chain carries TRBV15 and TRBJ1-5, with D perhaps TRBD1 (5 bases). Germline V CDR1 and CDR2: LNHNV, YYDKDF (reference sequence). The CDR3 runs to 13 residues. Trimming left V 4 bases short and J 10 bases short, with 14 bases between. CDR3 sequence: CATSIKTDGPQHF. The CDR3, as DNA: TGTGCCACCAGCATTAAGACAGACGGACCCCAGCATTTT.